A selection of T cell receptor beta chains follows, all from one sample in a study of T cells in Graves' hyperthyroidism and ophthalmopathy. Via MiXCR, TCRdb re-called the multiplex PCR reads, giving one row per CDR3 protein. The table records about 570,000 distinct CDR3 sequences, approximately 15% of them present only once. The material sequenced was blood. The receptors were sampled from a woman aged 40 to 50 with Graves' hyperthyroidism. The CDR3 runs from the conserved cysteine through the conserved F or W. The D gene is left open where the match is weak. Clone sizes are given selectively: once, few, many, or a class where the clone is expanded.

D gene	V gene	clone size	J gene	CDR3 protein	CDR3 DNA
.	TRBV4-1	.	TRBJ1-4	CASSRGAGEKLFF	TGCGCCAGCAGCCGGGGAGCAGGGGAAAAACTGTTTTTT
.	TRBV19	.	TRBJ2-2	CASSIWGRGNTGELFF	TGTGCCAGTAGTATATGGGGCAGGGGGAACACCGGGGAGCTGTTTTTT
TRBD1	TRBV20-1	many	TRBJ2-7	CSARLWDRGSYEQYF	TGCAGTGCTAGATTATGGGACAGGGGATCCTACGAGCAGTACTTC
.	TRBV14	.	TRBJ1-2	CASSQGSGYYGYTF	TGTGCCAGCAGCCAAGGTTCGGGGTACTATGGCTACACCTTC
.	TRBV4-1	few	TRBJ2-1	CASSQAEGNYYNEQFF	TGCGCCAGCAGCCAAGCCGAAGGCAACTACTACAATGAGCAGTTCTTC
TRBD1	TRBV5-1	few	TRBJ1-2	CASSMDRESRGYTF	TGCGCCAGCAGCATGGACAGGGAAAGTCGCGGCTACACCTTC
TRBD2	TRBV3-1	many	TRBJ2-1	CASSQVASGSSYNEQFF	TGTGCCAGCAGCCAAGTAGCTAGCGGGTCTTCCTACAATGAGCAGTTCTTC
.	TRBV12-3/TRBV12-4	many	TRBJ2-5	CASSGDWQETQYF	TGTGCCAGCAGTGGTGACTGGCAAGAGACCCAGTACTTC
.	TRBV6-1	many	TRBJ1-1	CASSSDRLNTEAFF	TGTGCCAGCAGTTCGGACAGACTGAACACTGAAGCTTTCTTT
TRBD2	TRBV28	.	TRBJ2-1	CASSALGTSGDNEQFF	TGTGCCAGCAGCGCGCTTGGGACTAGCGGGGACAATGAGCAGTTCTTC